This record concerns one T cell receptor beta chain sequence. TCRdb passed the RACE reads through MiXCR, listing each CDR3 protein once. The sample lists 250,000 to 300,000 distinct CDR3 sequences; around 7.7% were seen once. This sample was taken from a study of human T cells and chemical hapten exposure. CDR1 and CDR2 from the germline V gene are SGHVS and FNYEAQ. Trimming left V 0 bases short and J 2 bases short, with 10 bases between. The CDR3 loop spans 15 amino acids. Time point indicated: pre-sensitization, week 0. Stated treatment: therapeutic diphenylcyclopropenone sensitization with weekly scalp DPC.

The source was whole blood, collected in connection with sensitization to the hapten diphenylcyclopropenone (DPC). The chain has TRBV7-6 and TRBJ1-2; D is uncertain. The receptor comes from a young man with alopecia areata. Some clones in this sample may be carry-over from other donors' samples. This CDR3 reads CASSLAPPGNYGYTF. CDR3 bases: TGTGCCAGCAGCTTAGCGCCGCCCGGCAACTATGGCTACACCTTC.